A selection of T cell receptor beta chains follows, all from one sample in a study of blood T cell repertoires in COVID-19. Sequenced by immunoSEQ multiplex PCR; TCRdb stores in-frame clones only, minus some. There are around 130,000 clones in the sample; roughly 80% occur only once, and roughly 15% lies in the top ten. Sequenced input: peripheral blood. These receptors were taken from a woman of 80 years or more with acute or convalescent COVID-19. Each CDR3 is given with its conserved first and last residue. The order of the fields is D gene, clone size, J gene, V gene, CDR3 protein, CDR3 DNA. A D gene is named only where the DNA matches it firmly. Size values are once, few and many counts, or a class for expanded clones, and some rows have none.

>TRBD2|.|TRBJ2-1|TRBV11-2
CASSLDFGGGNYNEQFF
TGTGCCAGCAGCTTAGATTTTGGCGGGGGAAACTACAATGAGCAGTTCTTC
>TRBD1|once|TRBJ2-1|TRBV3-1/TRBV3-2
CASSQETGGRFF
TGTGCCAGCAGCCAAGAAACAGGGGGTCGGTTCTTC
>TRBD1|.|TRBJ2-5|TRBV7-2
CASSLPTGGRETQYF
TGTGCCAGCAGCCTACCAACAGGGGGTCGAGAGACCCAGTACTTC
>TRBD1|.|TRBJ1-1|TRBV13
CASSFTWTGGVNTEAFF
TGTGCCAGCAGCTTCACCTGGACAGGGGGGGTGAACACTGAAGCTTTCTTT
>TRBD2|.|TRBJ2-1|TRBV19
CASSIAGLAGSSYNEQFF
TGTGCCAGTAGTATAGCGGGACTAGCGGGGAGCTCCTACAATGAGCAGTTCTTC
>.|.|TRBJ2-3|TRBV6-4
CASSMTATDTQYF
TGTGCCAGCAGCATGACAGCCACAGATACGCAGTATTTT
>.|.|TRBJ2-7|TRBV7-9
CASSRQDSGHEQYF
TGTGCCAGCAGCCGCCAGGACTCGGGCCACGAGCAGTACTTC
>.|once|TRBJ1-3|TRBV5-6
CASSGGVFSGNTIYF
TGTGCCAGCAGCGGGGGGGTTTTCTCTGGAAACACCATATATTTT
>TRBD1|.|TRBJ1-6|TRBV4-3
CASSQGQGNSPLHF
TGCGCCAGCAGCCAAGGACAGGGAAATTCACCCCTCCACTTT
>.|once|TRBJ2-3|TRBV6-2/TRBV6-3
CASSTGSISRADTQYF
TGTGCCAGCAGCACCGGGTCTATAAGTCGGGCAGATACGCAGTATTTT
>.|.|TRBJ1-1|TRBV27
CASSPVTGPPTEAFF
TGTGCCAGCAGTCCGGTGACAGGACCCCCAACTGAAGCTTTCTTT
>TRBD1|.|TRBJ1-2|TRBV2
CASKDRGGRGYTF
TGTGCCAGCAAAGACAGGGGCGGTCGCGGCTACACCTTC
>.|.|TRBJ2-3|TRBV6-2/TRBV6-3
CASSYRQGGDTQYF
TGTGCCAGCAGTTATCGGCAGGGGGGAGATACGCAGTATTTT
>.|.|TRBJ1-3|TRBV6-6
CASSFLISGSGNTIYF
TGTGCCAGCAGTTTTCTAATTTCGGGCTCTGGAAACACCATATATTTT
>TRBD1|.|TRBJ1-6|TRBV5-6
CASSSDRGRRSPLHF
TGTGCCAGCAGCTCGGACAGGGGGCGGAGGTCACCCCTCCACTTT
>TRBD1|.|TRBJ2-3|TRBV11-3
CASSLAAGTGGAETDTQYF
TGTGCCAGCAGCTTAGCGGCCGGGACAGGGGGCGCCGAGACAGATACGCAGTATTTT
>.|.|TRBJ2-7|TRBV12-3/TRBV12-4
CASSPSPYEQYF
TGTGCCAGCAGTCCAAGCCCCTACGAGCAGTACTTC
>.|.|TRBJ2-2|TRBV10-3
CAISERYAGELFF
TGTGCCATCAGTGAACGGTATGCCGGGGAGCTGTTTTTT
>.|few|TRBJ2-7|TRBV7-2
CASSSRTGNYEQYF
TGTGCCAGCAGCTCCCGGACGGGGAACTACGAGCAGTACTTC
>TRBD1|.|TRBJ1-1|TRBV7-2
CASSQLTGGRTEAFF
TGTGCCAGCAGCCAATTGACAGGGGGCCGGACTGAAGCTTTCTTT
>TRBD2|.|TRBJ2-2|TRBV19
CASSISGTVTGELFF
TGTGCCAGTAGTATAAGCGGGACCGTCACCGGGGAGCTGTTTTTT
>TRBD1|few|TRBJ1-2|TRBV5-1
CASSLGTALVGYTF
TGCGCCAGCAGCCTCGGGACAGCGCTTGTCGGCTACACCTTC
>TRBD2|.|TRBJ2-3|TRBV7-2
CASSFRASGGPQYF
TGTGCCAGCAGCTTCAGGGCTAGCGGGGGGCCCCAGTATTTT
>.|.|TRBJ2-3|TRBV4-1
CASSHGLQGSTDTQYF
TGCGCCAGCAGCCACGGTTTACAGGGCTCCACAGATACGCAGTATTTT
>TRBD1|.|TRBJ2-7|TRBV5-6
CASSLGMGQTYEQYF
TGTGCCAGCAGCTTGGGCATGGGACAGACCTACGAGCAGTACTTC
>TRBD2|.|TRBJ2-3|TRBV7-9
CASSLEILLAGITDTQYF
TGTGCCAGCAGCTTAGAAATCCTACTAGCGGGGATCACAGATACGCAGTATTTT
>TRBD1|.|TRBJ2-5|TRBV2
CASSGQGSGQETQYF
TGTGCCAGCAGTGGACAGGGTTCGGGACAAGAGACCCAGTACTTC
>TRBD2|.|TRBJ2-7|TRBV5-5
CASSLEGTSSYEQYF
TGTGCCAGCAGCTTGGAGGGGACTAGCTCCTACGAGCAGTACTTC